The entry that follows covers one T cell receptor beta chain sequence. This CDR3 is 14 amino acids long. V lost 0 bases and J lost 5, with 8 bases in between. Germline CDR1 reads LNHNV; CDR2 reads YYDKDF (reference sequence). The data belong to a study of blood T cell repertoires in COVID-19. Sequenced by immunoSEQ multiplex PCR; TCRdb stores in-frame clones only, minus some. The sample has 85,000 to 130,000 clones; roughly four fifths are singletons. The specimen sequenced was peripheral blood. The chain carries TRBV15 and TRBJ2-1; no reliable D call. The clonotype comes from an older man with COVID-19, enrolled during active disease. The CDR3, as DNA: TGTGCCACCAGCAGAGAGCGGTTAGACAATGAGCAGTTCTTC. Protein: CATSRERLDNEQFF.